A selection of T cell receptor beta chains follows, all from one sample in a study of cytomegalovirus exposure and HLA in healthy donors. Method: immunoSEQ multiplex PCR; TCRdb's copy keeps in-frame clones and lacks some. The sample consists of approximately 160,000 clones, less than 90% of them appearing once. The sample comprised PBMCs. These TCRs come from a woman aged 45-65 years in good health and CMV-seropositive. Both conserved end residues are part of each CDR3. Each record gives: V gene, D gene, J gene, clone size, CDR3 DNA, CDR3 protein. D genes are given only for firm matches. Rows give clone size only sometimes, using once, few, many, or a class for an expanded clone.

TRBV11-2	NA	TRBJ2-7	NA	TGTGCCAGCAGCTCCGACAGTGTGGTAGGCTACGAGCAGTACTTC	CASSSDSVVGYEQYF
TRBV6-5	NA	TRBJ1-2	NA	TGTGCCAGCAGTTACTCGCCGACAGGTTCGGGCGGCTACACCTTC	CASSYSPTGSGGYTF
TRBV19	TRBD2	TRBJ2-3	NA	TGTGCCAGTAGTGAGGCTAGCGGGACAGATACGCAGTATTTT	CASSEASGTDTQYF
TRBV10-2	TRBD1	TRBJ2-5	NA	TGCGCCAGCAGTATGGGACAGGAGGATGGAGAGACCCAGTACTTC	CASSMGQEDGETQYF
TRBV25-1	NA	TRBJ2-1	NA	TGTGCCAGCAGTGAACAGGTTTTAGCGGTTGCAAATGAGCAGTTCTTC	CASSEQVLAVANEQFF
TRBV7-3	NA	TRBJ1-6	NA	TGTGCCAGCAGCTTATCGGGGAGCTCCTATAATTCACCCCTCCACTTT	CASSLSGSSYNSPLHF
TRBV7-2	TRBD2	TRBJ2-1	NA	TGTGCCAGCAGCCCCTCCCTAGCGGGGACCGGCTTATTGCAGTTCTTC	CASSPSLAGTGLLQFF
TRBV5-1	NA	TRBJ2-5	NA	TGCGCCAGCAGCTCCTCGGGGGGCCAGGAGACCCAGTACTTC	CASSSSGGQETQYF
TRBV7-9	TRBD2	TRBJ2-7	NA	TGTTCCAGCAGCAGAACACTAGCGGGGATCTACGAGCAGTACTTC	CSSSRTLAGIYEQYF
TRBV29-1	TRBD1	TRBJ1-2	NA	TGCAGCGTTGAAGGGACAGGAGTCTCTAACTATGGCTACACCTTC	CSVEGTGVSNYGYTF
TRBV27	NA	TRBJ1-2	NA	TGTGCCAGCAGAACTTCAGGGGCAGGCTATGGCTACACCTTC	CASRTSGAGYGYTF
TRBV29-1	TRBD1	TRBJ1-2	NA	TGCAGCGTCCCAGGACAGGTCTATGGCTACACCTTC	CSVPGQVYGYTF
TRBV13	TRBD2	TRBJ2-5	NA	TGTGCCAGCAGCTCTCGGACTAGCGGGGCGACGTACCAAGAGACCCAGTACTTC	CASSSRTSGATYQETQYF
TRBV5-8	NA	TRBJ2-7	NA	TGTGCCAGCAGCCTGCCCGGGGAGCAGTACTTC	CASSLPGEQYF
TRBV7-6	TRBD1	TRBJ2-7	NA	TGTGCCAGCAGCTTAGGGCCAGGGGGCCAGTACGAGCAGTACTTC	CASSLGPGGQYEQYF
TRBV6-1	NA	TRBJ1-2	NA	TGTGCCAGCAGTGAAGTCGACAGGACCTCTAATGGCTACACCTTC	CASSEVDRTSNGYTF
TRBV5-4	NA	TRBJ2-3	NA	TGTGCCAGCAGCTACCGACAGGCTAGCACAGATACGCAGTATTTT	CASSYRQASTDTQYF
TRBV18	NA	TRBJ2-4	NA	TGTGCCAGCTCACCAGGGCTTGTAGCCAAAAACATTCAGTACTTC	CASSPGLVAKNIQYF
TRBV29-1	TRBD1	TRBJ1-2	NA	TGCAGCGCCGAAACAGGGGTCCTCTATGGCTACACCTTC	CSAETGVLYGYTF
TRBV28	NA	TRBJ2-7	NA	TGTGCCAGCAGCTTACTAACGATCTACGAGCAGTACTTC	CASSLLTIYEQYF
TRBV10-3	TRBD2	TRBJ2-1	NA	TGTGCCATCAGTGAGAATAGCGGGGGCGGGTCCTACAATGAGCAGTTCTTC	CAISENSGGGSYNEQFF
TRBV9	NA	TRBJ2-3	few	TGTGCCAGCAGCGTAGCCCATAACGCGGCAGATACGCAGTATTTT	CASSVAHNAADTQYF
TRBV6-6	NA	TRBJ1-1	NA	TGTGCCAGCAGTTACTCGGGGGGAGTCACTGAAGCTTTCTTT	CASSYSGGVTEAFF
TRBV4-3	TRBD2	TRBJ2-1	NA	TGCGCCAGCAGCCAAGATCTCGTAGCGGGCGCCATCAATGAGCAGTTCTTC	CASSQDLVAGAINEQFF
TRBV7-7	TRBD2	TRBJ2-1	once	TGTGCTAGCAGCTTACAAGGACTAGCGGGGGGGGGTGAGCAGTTCTTC	CASSLQGLAGGGEQFF
TRBV13	NA	TRBJ2-7	NA	TGTGCCAGCAGCGTCGCGTCCTACGAGCAGTACTTC	CASSVASYEQYF
TRBV7-3	NA	TRBJ1-3	NA	TGTGCCAGCAGCCGGGTGGTTTGGCTTCTCTCTGGAAACACCATATATTTT	CASSRVVWLLSGNTIYF
TRBV6-1	TRBD1	TRBJ2-7	NA	TGTGCCAGCGACAGGGTAGCCTACGAGCAGTACTTC	CASDRVAYEQYF
TRBV9	NA	TRBJ1-1	once	TGTGCCAGCAGCCTCCAGGGTGGGGCTGAAGCTTTCTTT	CASSLQGGAEAFF
TRBV6-4	TRBD2	TRBJ2-1	few	TGTGCCAGCAGTGAAGTCTGGGGACTAGCGGCAAACAATGAGCAGTTCTTC	CASSEVWGLAANNEQFF
TRBV5-6	NA	TRBJ2-2	NA	TGTGCCAGCAGCTTTGGCGGTACGAACACCGGGGAGCTGTTTTTT	CASSFGGTNTGELFF
TRBV4-1	TRBD1	TRBJ2-1	NA	TGCGCCAGCAGCCAAGAGGGGACAGGGATCTACAATGAGCAGTTCTTC	CASSQEGTGIYNEQFF
TRBV9	NA	TRBJ2-2	NA	TGTGCCAGCTCGGGGACCGGGGAGCTGTTTTTT	CASSGTGELFF
TRBV27	NA	TRBJ1-2	few	TGTGCCAGCAGTCGATTGCCTTCTTCTTACAGGGAGACCTATGGCTACACCTTC	CASSRLPSSYRETYGYTF
TRBV7-2	TRBD2	TRBJ2-5	NA	TGTGCCAGCACGCCTGCGAGGCGGGGGATCCTTCAAGAGACCCAGTACTTC	CASTPARRGILQETQYF
TRBV6-1	NA	TRBJ1-1	NA	TGTGCCAGCAGCGTACAGGGAGGGAGCACTGAAGCTTTCTTT	CASSVQGGSTEAFF
TRBV7-3	TRBD1	TRBJ2-4	NA	TGTGCCAGCAGCTTAAACGACAGGGGAAACATTCAGTACTTC	CASSLNDRGNIQYF
TRBV5-6	TRBD1	TRBJ2-7	NA	TGTGCCAGCAGCTTTCCCCCGCGGACAGGGGGCTACGAGCAGTACTTC	CASSFPPRTGGYEQYF
TRBV5-6	NA	TRBJ1-2	once	TGTGCCAGCAGCAGAACCGGGGGTGGCGGCTACACCTTC	CASSRTGGGGYTF
TRBV28	TRBD2	TRBJ2-3	NA	TGTGCCAGCAGTGTGGGTAGCGGGAACACAGATACGCAGTATTTT	CASSVGSGNTDTQYF
TRBV10-3	NA	TRBJ2-4	NA	TGTGCCATCAGTGATGAGCGGGCCCTAGCCAAAAACATTCAGTACTTC	CAISDERALAKNIQYF
TRBV28	TRBD1	TRBJ2-1	NA	TGTGCCAGCGGGTATGCCGGGACAGGGCGCTACAATGAGCAGTTCTTC	CASGYAGTGRYNEQFF
TRBV11-2	NA	TRBJ2-3	NA	TGTGCCAGCAGCTTAGCGGGAGCGATCGGAGATACGCAGTATTTT	CASSLAGAIGDTQYF
TRBV29-1	NA	TRBJ2-7	NA	TGCAGCGCCATATCGGAGGGGTACTACGAGCAGTACTTC	CSAISEGYYEQYF
TRBV7-9	NA	TRBJ2-1	few	TGTGCCAGCAGCTTAGAATTAAGGGGCGGCGGTCAGTTCTTC	CASSLELRGGGQFF
TRBV28	NA	TRBJ2-1	NA	TGTGCCAGCAGTTTCCCCAGTGAGCAGTTCTTC	CASSFPSEQFF
TRBV2	NA	TRBJ2-2	NA	TGTGCCAGCAGTGAATATCCCAGCACCGGGGAGCTGTTTTTT	CASSEYPSTGELFF
TRBV5-6	NA	TRBJ1-1	NA	TGTGCCAGCAGCTTCGATCGTGGGCCGAACACTGAAGCTTTCTTT	CASSFDRGPNTEAFF
TRBV7-3	NA	TRBJ2-7	NA	TGTGCCAGCTGGGAGGGGGGAGCCTACGAGCAGTACTTC	CASWEGGAYEQYF
TRBV5-8	NA	TRBJ1-5	few	TGTGCCAGCAGCTTGGTCAGGGGAGAGGTGAGTCAGCCCCAGCATTTT	CASSLVRGEVSQPQHF
TRBV7-9	NA	TRBJ2-1	NA	TGTTCCAGCAGCCCTCGTGAGCAGTTCTTC	CSSSPREQFF
TRBV5-1	TRBD2	TRBJ2-2	NA	TGCGCCAGCAGCATCCGGACTAGCGGACTGGGGACCGGGGAGCTGTTTTTT	CASSIRTSGLGTGELFF
TRBV13	TRBD1	TRBJ1-2	NA	TGTGCCAGCAGCACCGGACAGGGGGGAATCCTCTATGGCTACACCTTC	CASSTGQGGILYGYTF
TRBV4-1	TRBD2	TRBJ2-5	NA	TGCGCCAGCAGCCGCGGGCTAGCGGGGGTCCTCCAAGAGACCCAGTACTTC	CASSRGLAGVLQETQYF
TRBV19	NA	TRBJ1-1	NA	TGTGCCAGTAGTCCCCCTCCGAACACTGAAGCTTTCTTT	CASSPPPNTEAFF
TRBV27	TRBD2	TRBJ2-1	NA	TGTGCCAGCAATTTCCAACCTGCTAGCGGGGCCTACAATGAGCAGTTCTTC	CASNFQPASGAYNEQFF
TRBV6-1	TRBD1	TRBJ1-2	NA	TGTGCCAGCAGTGAAGAAGCGGACAGGGGGCTTGGCTACACCTTC	CASSEEADRGLGYTF
TRBV29-1	TRBD1	TRBJ2-2	NA	TGCAGCGCGGGGACAGGGGGACGGACCGGGGAGCTGTTTTTT	CSAGTGGRTGELFF
TRBV7-3	NA	TRBJ1-5	NA	TGTGCCAGCAGCTCGGGTATAAATCAGCCCCAGCATTTT	CASSSGINQPQHF